The rows below give T cell receptor beta chains drawn from one sample of a study of blood T cell repertoires in COVID-19. Profiling relied on immunoSEQ multiplex PCR, and the TCRdb table lists in-frame clones only, not all of them. The data hold approximately 120,000 clones, with around 78% observed a single time. The sequencing input was peripheral blood. All receptors derive from a woman aged 55-70 years with acute or convalescent COVID-19. Each CDR3 is given with its conserved first and last residue. The D gene is left open where the match is weak. Clone size is not always given. Where it is, it says once, few, many or a class for expanded clones.

>TRBV18|-|-|TRBJ1-1
CASSPLAHNTEAFF
TGTGCCAGCTCACCCCTAGCTCATAACACTGAAGCTTTCTTT
>TRBV28|-|-|TRBJ2-7
CASSLPGVGSYEQYF
TGTGCCAGCAGTTTGCCCGGGGTAGGATCCTACGAGCAGTACTTC
>TRBV7-9|-|-|TRBJ1-2
CASSLREGSGYTF
TGTGCCAGCAGCCTGAGGGAGGGCAGTGGCTACACCTTC
>TRBV5-6|-|-|TRBJ1-5
CASSLTGRGNQPQHF
TGTGCCAGCAGCCTAACCGGACGGGGAAATCAGCCCCAGCATTTT
>TRBV12-3/TRBV12-4|-|-|TRBJ1-1
CASSFSGNTEAFF
TGTGCCAGCAGTTTTTCAGGGAACACTGAAGCTTTCTTT
>TRBV7-9|few|TRBD1|TRBJ1-4
CASSPTGLQEKLFF
TGTGCCAGCAGCCCGACAGGGCTACAAGAAAAACTGTTTTTT
>TRBV19|once|-|TRBJ1-5
CASSMDRSQPQHF
TGTGCCAGTAGTATGGACAGATCCCAGCCCCAGCATTTT
>TRBV27|few|TRBD1|TRBJ1-6
CASNRGHGSPLHF
TGTGCCAGCAACAGGGGTCATGGTTCACCCCTCCACTTT
>TRBV19|-|-|TRBJ2-1
CASSLSWSGFNEQFF
TGTGCCAGTAGTCTTAGCTGGAGTGGGTTCAATGAGCAGTTCTTC
>TRBV24-1|-|-|TRBJ1-2
CATSPTANYGYTF
TGTGCCACCAGTCCGACAGCTAACTATGGCTACACCTTC
>TRBV30|-|TRBD1|TRBJ2-6
CAWSGGQARDRASSAGANVLTF
TGTGCCTGGAGTGGGGGTCAAGCCCGGGACAGGGCGTCCTCCGCTGGGGCCAACGTCCTGACTTTC
>TRBV18|-|-|TRBJ2-2
CASSLGAGELFF
TGTGCCAGCTCACTCGGGGCCGGGGAGCTGTTTTTT
>TRBV10-2|few|-|TRBJ1-2
CASSVGGGFWRDYGYTF
TGCGCCAGCAGTGTCGGGGGGGGTTTCTGGAGGGACTATGGCTACACCTTC
>TRBV5-4|once|-|TRBJ2-3
CASRQTGTPTDTQYF
TGTGCCAGCAGGCAAACCGGGACTCCCACAGATACGCAGTATTTT
>TRBV3-1/TRBV3-2|-|TRBD1|TRBJ1-2
CASSSSTGGRGYTF
TGTGCCAGCAGTTCATCGACAGGGGGCAGAGGCTACACCTTC
>TRBV29-1|-|-|TRBJ1-2
CSVGSRGYRANYGYTF
TGCAGCGTTGGTAGCAGGGGCTATCGAGCTAACTATGGCTACACCTTC
>TRBV5-1|once|TRBD1|TRBJ1-1
CASSGGQGVLGTEAFF
TGCGCCAGCAGCGGCGGACAGGGAGTTTTGGGCACTGAAGCTTTCTTT
>TRBV7-9|-|-|TRBJ2-7
CASSSFRGIYEQYF
TGTGCCAGCAGCTCATTCAGGGGCATCTACGAGCAGTACTTC
>TRBV29-1|-|-|TRBJ2-7
CSVEDRGLSSYEQYF
TGCAGCGTTGAGGACAGAGGACTGAGCTCCTACGAGCAGTACTTC
>TRBV5-1|-|-|TRBJ1-1
CASSLSGRGTEAFF
TGCGCCAGCAGCTTGAGCGGGCGGGGCACTGAAGCTTTCTTT
>TRBV28|-|-|TRBJ1-5
CASSRIQGHRNQPQHF
TGTGCCAGCAGCCGCATTCAGGGGCATCGCAATCAGCCCCAGCATTTT
>TRBV6-6|few|TRBD1|TRBJ2-7
CASSSLDRVNEQYF
TGTGCCAGCAGTTCCTTAGACAGGGTCAACGAGCAGTACTTC
>TRBV11-2|-|TRBD2|TRBJ2-1
CASSLASGDYNEQFF
TGTGCCAGCAGCTTAGCTAGCGGAGATTACAATGAGCAGTTCTTC
>TRBV4-1|many|-|TRBJ1-5
CASSQDRGRNQPQHF
TGCGCCAGCAGCCAAGACAGGGGCCGCAATCAGCCCCAGCATTTT
>TRBV18|-|TRBD2|TRBJ2-1
CASSPGLDNEQFF
TGTGCCAGCTCACCAGGACTAGACAATGAGCAGTTCTTC
>TRBV11-2|-|TRBD2|TRBJ2-1
CASSSLAEYNEQFF
TGTGCCAGCAGCTCTCTAGCGGAGTACAATGAGCAGTTCTTC
>TRBV18|-|-|TRBJ1-1
CASSPNPTDYWAEAFF
TGTGCCAGCTCACCAAACCCAACAGATTATTGGGCTGAAGCTTTCTTT
>TRBV4-1|few|TRBD2|TRBJ2-5
CASNRLAGTQETQYF
TGCGCCAGCAACCGACTAGCGGGGACACAAGAGACCCAGTACTTC
>TRBV14|-|-|TRBJ1-5
CASSPRRLKDRNQPQHF
TGTGCCAGCAGCCCTCGCCGTCTTAAAGACAGAAATCAGCCCCAGCATTTT
>TRBV12-5|-|-|TRBJ1-6
CASGFPGHSPLHF
TGTGCTAGTGGTTTCCCAGGCCATTCACCCCTCCACTTT
>TRBV30|-|-|TRBJ2-7
CAWSPPSYEQYF
TGTGCCTGGAGTCCCCCCAGCTACGAGCAGTACTTC
>TRBV29-1|-|-|TRBJ2-5
CSVDSLVQETQYF
TGCAGCGTTGATTCGCTAGTACAAGAGACCCAGTACTTC
>TRBV12-3/TRBV12-4|-|-|TRBJ2-5
CASSLLATQYF
TGTGCCAGCAGTTTATTGGCTACCCAGTACTTC
>TRBV18|-|TRBD2|TRBJ2-7
CASSPGPGRSNEQYF
TGTGCCAGCTCACCGGGACCCGGGAGGTCAAACGAGCAGTACTTC
>TRBV5-1|-|-|TRBJ1-4
CASSFSSFF
TGCGCCAGCAGCTTCTCCTCCTTTTTT
>TRBV5-6|-|-|TRBJ1-2
CASSPGEDYGYTF
TGTGCCAGCAGCCCGGGGGAGGACTATGGCTACACCTTC
>TRBV2|-|TRBD1|TRBJ2-5
CASSAGQGARETQYF
TGTGCCAGCAGTGCGGGGCAGGGGGCGCGGGAGACCCAGTACTTC
>TRBV5-1|few|-|TRBJ1-5
CASSPDSANQPQHF
TGCGCCAGCAGCCCAGACTCCGCTAATCAGCCCCAGCATTTT
>TRBV28|-|TRBD2|TRBJ2-7
CASSPRWREGYEQYF
TGTGCCAGCAGTCCCCGTTGGCGGGAGGGCTACGAGCAGTACTTC
>TRBV3-1/TRBV3-2|-|-|TRBJ2-3
CASLGRSDTQYF
TGTGCCAGCTTGGGGAGGTCAGATACGCAGTATTTT
>TRBV29-1|-|TRBD1|TRBJ2-7
CSVEADRESYEQYF
TGCAGCGTTGAGGCCGACAGGGAGTCCTACGAGCAGTACTTC